Given below is one TCR beta chain in context. TCRdb used MiXCR to reprocess the 5' RACE reads, holding one entry per CDR3 protein. The sample has some 300,000 distinct CDR3 sequences; roughly 20% are singletons. The CDR3 totals 12 residues. CDR1 and CDR2 (germline): SGHDT, YYEEEE. V was pared by 5 bases and J by 1 base, with 0 bases of the junction left unmatched. This sample is part of a study of T-cell memory formation after mild COVID-19. This receptor was taken from a man between 18 and 29 years old who had mild COVID-19 (a few samples of this study predate the infection). Cell type and time point are not known. The V and J genes are TRBV5-6 and TRBJ2-7; TRBD1 agrees at 7 bases. Material for sequencing was PBMCs or a T cell subset sorted from them (not recorded which). The CDR3 nucleotides are TGTGCCAGCAGGGGACAGTCCTACGAGCAGTACGTC. Protein sequence: CASRGQSYEQYV.